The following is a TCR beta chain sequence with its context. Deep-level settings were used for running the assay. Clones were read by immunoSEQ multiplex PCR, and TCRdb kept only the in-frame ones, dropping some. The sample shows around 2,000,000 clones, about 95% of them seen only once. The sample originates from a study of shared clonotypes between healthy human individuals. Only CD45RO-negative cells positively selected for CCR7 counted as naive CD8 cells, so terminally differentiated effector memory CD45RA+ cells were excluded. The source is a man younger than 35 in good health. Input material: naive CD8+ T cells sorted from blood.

CDR3 loop: CASSVRGLDEQFF. The CDR3, as DNA: TGTGCCAGCAGCGTAAGGGGGTTGGATGAGCAGTTCTTC. The V call is TRBV9, the J call TRBJ2-1, with D tentatively TRBD1 (6 bases). The CDR3 runs to 13 residues. Trimming cost V 1 base and J 8 bases, with 10 bases left between them. CDR1 and CDR2 (germline): SGDLS, YYNGEE.